One sample yielded the 14 T cell receptor beta chains listed below, sequenced in a study of shared clonotypes between healthy human individuals. TCRdb's copy holds only in-frame clones and misses some; the assay was immunoSEQ multiplex PCR. This sample has some 1 million clones, with under 80% found just once. What was sequenced was memory CD4+ T cells sorted from blood. Indicated subset: CD45RA-negative fraction. The receptors were gathered from a man younger than 35 in good health.

The chain joins TRBV9 to TRBJ1-5; D call uncertain. There are 15 residues in the CDR3. Trimming shortened V by 2 bases and J by 2 bases, and 11 bases separated the two germline ends. Germline V gene data show CDR1 as SGDLS and CDR2 as YYNGEE. The CDR3 loop is CASSVSGDGNQPQHF. CDR3 nucleotide sequence: TGTGCCAGCAGCGTGTCTGGGGATGGCAATCAGCCCCAGCATTTT.

The chain joins TRBV23-1 to TRBJ2-3; maybe TRBD2 (5 bases). TRBV23-1 is designated an ORF whose function remains uncertain. V lost 5 bases and J lost 6, with 6 bases in between. CDR3 size: 11 residues. CDR3 region: CASSVADTQYF. Here the CDR3 DNA reads TGCGCCAGCAGTGTAGCGGATACGCAGTATTTT.

This sequence joins TRBV19 and TRBJ1-6; D unclear. CDR1 and CDR2 (germline): LNHDA, SQIVND (reference sequence). The V gene lost 6 bases and the J gene lost 5 bases, with 11 bases spanning the gap. This CDR3 is 14 amino acids long. CDR3 nucleotides: TGTGCCAGTAGAGACGGACTGAATAATTCACCCCTCCACTTT. The encoded protein is CASRDGLNNSPLHF. The variable domain in full, completed from reference TRBV19 and TRBJ1-6, reads DGGITQSPKYLFRKEGQNVTLSCEQNLNHDAMYWYRQDPGQGLRLIYYSQIVNDFQKGDIAEGYSVSREKKESFPLTVTSAQKNPTAFYLCASRDGLNNSPLHFGNGTRLTVT.

The chain joins TRBV2 to TRBJ2-2; 8 nucleotides align to TRBD2. The V segment lost 7 bases and the J segment 4 bases; nucleotides outside the gene matches: 2. The CDR3 is made up of 13 amino acids. Germline V CDR1 and CDR2: SNHLY, FYNNEI. The CDR3 bases are TGTGCCAGCAACGGGAGGGTCACCGGGGAGCTGTTTTTT. Protein sequence: CASNGRVTGELFF.

J is TRBJ1-1 and V is TRBV5-1; TRBD1 aligns across 7 bases. With 4 bases clipped from V and 3 bases from J, the junction kept 6 bases outside the gene matches. The germline V gene has CDR1 SGHRS and CDR2 YFSETQ. The CDR3 consists of 14 residues. This CDR3 reads CASSVTGSDTEAFF. DNA for the CDR3: TGCGCCAGCAGCGTGACAGGGTCAGACACTGAAGCTTTCTTT.

The gene calls are TRBV5-1 and TRBJ2-7; no definite D call. The CDR3 spans 13 residues. Germline V gives CDR1 SGHRS, CDR2 YFSETQ. Trimming stripped 2 bases from V and 0 bases from J, with 6 bases between. The CDR3 coding sequence is TGCGCCAGCAGCTTCACGAGCTCCTACGAGCAGTACTTC. Protein: CASSFTSSYEQYF.

The rearrangement joins TRBV19 to TRBJ2-3, with D unclear. Germline CDR1 reads LNHDA; CDR2 reads SQIVND (reference sequence). Trimming removed 3 bases from V and 0 bases from J, with 10 bases in between. The CDR3 is 15 amino acids. The CDR3 DNA sequence: TGTGCCAGTAGTATTTATCGCTCTAGCACAGATACGCAGTATTTT. Encoded protein: CASSIYRSSTDTQYF.

The chain joins TRBV11-3 to TRBJ2-4; possible D gene TRBD1, 5 bases. The CDR3 runs to 14 residues. Per the germline V gene, CDR1 is SGHNT and CDR2 is YENEEA. V lost 5 bases and J lost 6, with 14 bases in between. Written as DNA, the CDR3 is TGTGCCAGCAGCCATACAGGAGCAGCAAACATTCAGTACTTC. It encodes CASSHTGAANIQYF.

V gene TRBV19 combines with J gene TRBJ1-6, with 7 bases matching TRBD1. The CDR3 totals 16 residues. V lost 6 bases, J lost 3 bases, and 8 bases stayed unmatched. Germline CDR1 reads LNHDA; CDR2 reads SQIVND (reference sequence). The CDR3 coding sequence is TGTGCCAGTAGCACCGACAGGGACTTCTATAATTCACCCCTCCACTTT. It encodes CASSTDRDFYNSPLHF.

J is TRBJ2-7 and V is TRBV18; TRBD2 agrees at 9 bases. The ends lost 3 bases at V and 0 bases at J; junction bases unmatched: 6. This CDR3 region has 16 residues. Germline assignment: CDR1 KGHSH and CDR2 LQKENI. CDR3 DNA: TGTGCCAGCTCACCCATCGCTAGCGGGGCCTCCTACGAGCAGTACTTC. Amino acid sequence: CASSPIASGASYEQYF.

J is TRBJ2-2 and V is TRBV7-2, with TRBD2 matching 7 bases. CDR3 length: 17 residues. CDR1 SGHTA and CDR2 FQGNSA come from the germline V gene. V lost 5 bases and J lost 1; bases outside the gene matches: 10. As DNA, the CDR3 is TGTGCCAGCAGCCCCTCCCGGGCTAGCGGGAACACCGGGGAGCTGTTTTTT. Amino acid sequence: CASSPSRASGNTGELFF.

The chain has TRBV7-9 and TRBJ1-1; TRBD1 agrees at 7 bases. The CDR3 has 17 residues. V shed 5 bases and J 3 bases; nucleotides not matched to a gene: 15. Germline V gives CDR1 SEHNR, CDR2 FQNEAQ (reference sequence). The CDR3 bases are TGTGCCAGCAGCCGGTTCTCCGGGACAGTGAACTACACTGAAGCTTTCTTT. Translation: CASSRFSGTVNYTEAFF.

The V and J genes are TRBV2 and TRBJ2-1; 11 nucleotides line up with TRBD1. J was trimmed by 5 bases and V by 6 bases; bases with no gene match: 3. The CDR3 covers 14 residues. Per the germline V gene, CDR1 is SNHLY and CDR2 is FYNNEI. The CDR3 DNA sequence: TGTGCCAGCAGCTGGGACAGGGGGGACAATGAGCAGTTCTTC. This sequence encodes CASSWDRGDNEQFF.

Remarks on this clone: The sample contains more than one DNA sequence encoding this CDR3. The chain couples TRBV28 to TRBJ1-2; D is undetermined. The V gene's germline CDR1 is MDHEN and CDR2 SYDVKM. The CDR3 has 12 residues. V shed 4 bases and J shed 4 bases, with 7 bases lying between them. The CDR3 DNA reads as TGTGCCAGCAGTTCACAGCGCTATGGCTACACCTTC. It codes for CASSSQRYGYTF.